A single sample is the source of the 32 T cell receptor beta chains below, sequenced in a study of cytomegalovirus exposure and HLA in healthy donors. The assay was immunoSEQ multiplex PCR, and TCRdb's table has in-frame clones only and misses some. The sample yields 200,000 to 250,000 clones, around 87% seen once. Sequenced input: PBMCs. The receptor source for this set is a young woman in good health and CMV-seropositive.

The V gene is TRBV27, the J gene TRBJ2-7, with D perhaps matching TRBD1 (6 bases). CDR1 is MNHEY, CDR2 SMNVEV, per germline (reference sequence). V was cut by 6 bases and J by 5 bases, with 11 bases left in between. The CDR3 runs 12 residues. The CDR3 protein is CASSRTGHEQYF. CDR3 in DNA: TGTGCCAGCAGCAGAACAGGGCACGAGCAGTACTTC.

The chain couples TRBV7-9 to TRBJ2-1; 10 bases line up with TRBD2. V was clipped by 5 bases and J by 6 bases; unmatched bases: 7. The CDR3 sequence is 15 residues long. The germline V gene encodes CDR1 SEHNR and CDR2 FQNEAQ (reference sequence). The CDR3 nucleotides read TGTGCCAGCAGCCCTACCTTAGCGGGAGGCAATGAGCAGTTCTTC. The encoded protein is CASSPTLAGGNEQFF.

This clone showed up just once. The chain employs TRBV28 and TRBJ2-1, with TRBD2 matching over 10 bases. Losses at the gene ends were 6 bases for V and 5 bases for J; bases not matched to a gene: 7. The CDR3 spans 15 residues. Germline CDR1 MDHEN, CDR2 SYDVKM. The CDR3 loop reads CASSTLAGYNNEQFF. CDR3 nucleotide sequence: TGTGCCAGCAGCACACTAGCGGGATATAACAATGAGCAGTTCTTC. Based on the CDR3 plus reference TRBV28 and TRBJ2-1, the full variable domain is DVKVTQSSRYLVKRTGEKVFLECVQDMDHENMFWYRQDPGLGLRLIYFSYDVKMKEKGDIPEGYSVSREKKERFSLILESASTNQTSMYLCASSTLAGYNNEQFFGPGTRLTVL.

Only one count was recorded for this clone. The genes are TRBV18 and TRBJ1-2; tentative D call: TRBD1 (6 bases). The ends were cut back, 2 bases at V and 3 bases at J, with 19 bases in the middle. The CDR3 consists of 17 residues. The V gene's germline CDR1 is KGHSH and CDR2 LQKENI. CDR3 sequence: CASSPNPLSDSHYGYTF. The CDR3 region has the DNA TGTGCCAGCTCACCAAATCCTCTCTCGGACAGTCACTATGGCTACACCTTC.

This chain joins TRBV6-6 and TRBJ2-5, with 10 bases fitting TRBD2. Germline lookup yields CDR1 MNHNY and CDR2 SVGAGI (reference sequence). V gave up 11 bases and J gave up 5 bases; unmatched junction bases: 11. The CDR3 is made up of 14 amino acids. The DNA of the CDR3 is TGTGCCTCTGCCAGCGGGAGGGTCTGGGAGACCCAGTACTTC. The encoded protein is CASASGRVWETQYF.

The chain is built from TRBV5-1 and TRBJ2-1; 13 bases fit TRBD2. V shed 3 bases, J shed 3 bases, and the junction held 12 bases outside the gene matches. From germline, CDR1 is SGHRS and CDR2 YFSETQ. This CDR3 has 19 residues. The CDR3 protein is CASSWGPGTSGKIYNEQFF. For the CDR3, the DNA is TGCGCCAGCAGCTGGGGGCCCGGGACTAGCGGGAAAATCTACAATGAGCAGTTCTTC.

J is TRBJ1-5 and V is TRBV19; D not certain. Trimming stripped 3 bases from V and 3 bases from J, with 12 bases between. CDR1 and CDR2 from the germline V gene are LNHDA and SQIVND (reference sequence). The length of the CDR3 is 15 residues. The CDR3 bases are TGTGCCAGTAGTATCCCCGGCTACTACAATCAGCCCCAGCATTTT. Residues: CASSIPGYYNQPQHF.

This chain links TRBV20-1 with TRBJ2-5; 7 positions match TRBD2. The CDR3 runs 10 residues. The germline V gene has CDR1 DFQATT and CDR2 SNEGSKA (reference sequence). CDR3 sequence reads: CGTNQETQYF. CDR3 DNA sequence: TGCGGGACTAACCAAGAGACCCAGTACTTC.

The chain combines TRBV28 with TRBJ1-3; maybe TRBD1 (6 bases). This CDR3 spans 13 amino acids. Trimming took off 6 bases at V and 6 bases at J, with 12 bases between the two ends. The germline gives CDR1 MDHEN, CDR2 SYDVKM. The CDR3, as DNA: TGTGCCAGCAGGCCCGCGGGGGCAAACACCATATATTTT. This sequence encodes CASRPAGANTIYF.

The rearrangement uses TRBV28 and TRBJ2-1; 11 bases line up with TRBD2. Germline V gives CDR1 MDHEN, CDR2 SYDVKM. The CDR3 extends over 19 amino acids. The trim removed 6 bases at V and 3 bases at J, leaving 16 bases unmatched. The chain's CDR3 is CASSRQMGGGTSGYNEQFF. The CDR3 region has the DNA TGTGCCAGCAGCCGTCAGATGGGCGGCGGGACTAGCGGCTACAATGAGCAGTTCTTC.

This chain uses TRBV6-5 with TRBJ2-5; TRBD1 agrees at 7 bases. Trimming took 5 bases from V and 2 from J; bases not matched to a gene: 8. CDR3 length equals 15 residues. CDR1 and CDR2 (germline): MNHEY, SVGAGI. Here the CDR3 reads CASSRQGWGQETQYF. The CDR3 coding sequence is TGTGCCAGCAGTAGACAGGGCTGGGGACAAGAGACCCAGTACTTC.

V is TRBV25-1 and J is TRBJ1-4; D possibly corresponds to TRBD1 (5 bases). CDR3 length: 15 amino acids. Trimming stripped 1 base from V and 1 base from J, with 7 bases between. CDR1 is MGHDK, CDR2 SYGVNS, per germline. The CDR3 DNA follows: TGTGCCAGCAGTGAATCCCAGGGAACTAATGAAAAACTGTTTTTT. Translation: CASSESQGTNEKLFF.

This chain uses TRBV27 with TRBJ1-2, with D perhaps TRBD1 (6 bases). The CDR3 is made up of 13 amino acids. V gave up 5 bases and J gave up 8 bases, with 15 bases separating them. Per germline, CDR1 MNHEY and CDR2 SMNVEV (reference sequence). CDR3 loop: CASSPTGLKGYTF. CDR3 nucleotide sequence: TGTGCCAGCAGTCCAACAGGGCTCAAAGGCTACACCTTC.

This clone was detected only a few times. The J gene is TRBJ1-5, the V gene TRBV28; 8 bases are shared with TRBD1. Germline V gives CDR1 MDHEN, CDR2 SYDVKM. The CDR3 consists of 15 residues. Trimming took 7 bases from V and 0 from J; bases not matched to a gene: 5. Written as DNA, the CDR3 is TGTGCCAGCAACCCGACAGGGGATAGCAATCAGCCCCAGCATTTT. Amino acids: CASNPTGDSNQPQHF. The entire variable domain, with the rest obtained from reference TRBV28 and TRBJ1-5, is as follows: DVKVTQSSRYLVKRTGEKVFLECVQDMDHENMFWYRQDPGLGLRLIYFSYDVKMKEKGDIPEGYSVSREKKERFSLILESASTNQTSMYLCASNPTGDSNQPQHFGDGTRLSIL.

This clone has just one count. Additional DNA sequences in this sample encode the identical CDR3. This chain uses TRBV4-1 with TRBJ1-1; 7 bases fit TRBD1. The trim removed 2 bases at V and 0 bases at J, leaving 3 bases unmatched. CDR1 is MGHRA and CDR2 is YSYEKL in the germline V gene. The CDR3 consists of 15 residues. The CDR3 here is CASSQRQGLNTEAFF. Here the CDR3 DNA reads TGCGCCAGCAGCCAACGACAGGGTCTGAACACTGAAGCTTTCTTT.

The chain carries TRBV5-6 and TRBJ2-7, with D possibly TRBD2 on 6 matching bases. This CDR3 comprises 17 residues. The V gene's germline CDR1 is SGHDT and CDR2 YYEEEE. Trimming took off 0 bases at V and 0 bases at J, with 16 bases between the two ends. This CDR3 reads CASSLAFRGRGSYEQYF. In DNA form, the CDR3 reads TGTGCCAGCAGCTTGGCCTTCCGGGGGAGAGGCTCCTACGAGCAGTACTTC. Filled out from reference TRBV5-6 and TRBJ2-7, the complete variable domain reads DAGVTQSPTHLIKTRGQQVTLRCSPKSGHDTVSWYQQALGQGPQFIFQYYEEEERQRGNFPDRFSGHQFPNYSSELNVNALLLGDSALYLCASSLAFRGRGSYEQYFGPGTRLTVT.

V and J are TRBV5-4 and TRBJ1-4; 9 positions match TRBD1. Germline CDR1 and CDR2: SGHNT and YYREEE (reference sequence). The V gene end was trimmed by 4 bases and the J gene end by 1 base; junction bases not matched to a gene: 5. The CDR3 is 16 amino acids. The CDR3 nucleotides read TGTGCCAGCAGCGGGGGACAGGGCATAACTAATGAAAAACTGTTTTTT. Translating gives CASSGGQGITNEKLFF.

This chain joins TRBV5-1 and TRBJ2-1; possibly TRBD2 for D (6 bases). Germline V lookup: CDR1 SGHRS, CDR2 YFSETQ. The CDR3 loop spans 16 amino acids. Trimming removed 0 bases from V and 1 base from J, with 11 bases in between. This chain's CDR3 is CASSLAGDGSYNEQFF. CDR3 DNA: TGCGCCAGCAGCTTGGCGGGGGACGGTTCCTACAATGAGCAGTTCTTC. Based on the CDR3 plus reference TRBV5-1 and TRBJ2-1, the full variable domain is KAGVTQTPRYLIKTRGQQVTLSCSPISGHRSVSWYQQTPGQGLQFLFEYFSETQRNKGNFPGRFSGRQFSNSRSEMNVSTLELGDSALYLCASSLAGDGSYNEQFFGPGTRLTVL.

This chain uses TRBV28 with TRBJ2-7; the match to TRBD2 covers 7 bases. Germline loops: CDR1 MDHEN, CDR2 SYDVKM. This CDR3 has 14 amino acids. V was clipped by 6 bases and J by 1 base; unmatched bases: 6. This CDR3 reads CASSVAGVSYEQYF. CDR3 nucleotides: TGTGCCAGCAGCGTAGCGGGTGTTTCCTACGAGCAGTACTTC.

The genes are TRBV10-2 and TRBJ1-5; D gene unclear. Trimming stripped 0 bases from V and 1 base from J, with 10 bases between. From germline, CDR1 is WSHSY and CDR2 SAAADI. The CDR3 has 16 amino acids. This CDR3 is CASSESAAVSNQPQHF. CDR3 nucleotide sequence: TGCGCCAGCAGTGAGTCAGCGGCCGTGAGCAATCAGCCCCAGCATTTT.

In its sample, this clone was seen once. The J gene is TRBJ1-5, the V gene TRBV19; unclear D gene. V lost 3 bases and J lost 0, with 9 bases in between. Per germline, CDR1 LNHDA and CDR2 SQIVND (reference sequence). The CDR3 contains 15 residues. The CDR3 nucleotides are TGTGCCAGTAGTATCGCATCGCGTAGCAATCAGCCCCAGCATTTT. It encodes CASSIASRSNQPQHF.

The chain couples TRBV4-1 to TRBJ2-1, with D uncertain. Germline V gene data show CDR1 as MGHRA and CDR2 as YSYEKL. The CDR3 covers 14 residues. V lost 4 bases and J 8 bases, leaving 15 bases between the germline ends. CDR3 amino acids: CASSLHSRLDEQFF. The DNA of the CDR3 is TGCGCCAGCAGCCTACACTCTCGACTCGATGAGCAGTTCTTC.

The CDR3 sequence: CASSQRQGNNEKLFF. CDR3 sequence (DNA): TGCGCCAGCAGCCAGAGACAGGGGAATAATGAAAAACTGTTTTTT. The rearrangement links TRBV4-1 to TRBJ1-4; TRBD1 matches 8 bases. Germline loops: CDR1 MGHRA, CDR2 YSYEKL. The CDR3 totals 15 residues. V trimming: 3 bases; J trimming: 4 bases; junction bases outside the gene matches: 4.

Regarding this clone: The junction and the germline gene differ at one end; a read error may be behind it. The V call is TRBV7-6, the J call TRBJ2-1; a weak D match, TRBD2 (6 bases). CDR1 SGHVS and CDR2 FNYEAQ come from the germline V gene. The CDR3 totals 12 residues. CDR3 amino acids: CASSLARNEQFF. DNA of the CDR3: TGTGCCAGCAGCCTAGCGAGGAATGAGCAGTTCTTC.

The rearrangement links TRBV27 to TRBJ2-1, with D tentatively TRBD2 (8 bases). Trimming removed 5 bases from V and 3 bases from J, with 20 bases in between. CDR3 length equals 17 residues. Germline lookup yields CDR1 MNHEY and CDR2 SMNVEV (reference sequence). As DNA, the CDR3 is TGTGCCAGCAGTACACGGGGGGGACAGCGACACTACAATGAGCAGTTCTTC. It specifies CASSTRGGQRHYNEQFF.

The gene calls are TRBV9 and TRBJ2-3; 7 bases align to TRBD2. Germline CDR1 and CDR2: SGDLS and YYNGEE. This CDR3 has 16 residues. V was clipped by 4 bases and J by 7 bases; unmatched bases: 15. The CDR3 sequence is CASSPLWEGLNHTQYF. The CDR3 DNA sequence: TGTGCCAGCAGCCCTCTGTGGGAGGGGCTGAATCATACGCAGTATTTT.

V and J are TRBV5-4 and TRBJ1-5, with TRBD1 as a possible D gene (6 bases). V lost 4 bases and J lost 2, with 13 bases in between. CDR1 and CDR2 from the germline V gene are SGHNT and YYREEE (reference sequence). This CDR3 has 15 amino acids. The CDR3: CASSNSGAGNQPQHF. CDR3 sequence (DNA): TGTGCCAGCAGCAACTCAGGGGCCGGCAATCAGCCCCAGCATTTT.

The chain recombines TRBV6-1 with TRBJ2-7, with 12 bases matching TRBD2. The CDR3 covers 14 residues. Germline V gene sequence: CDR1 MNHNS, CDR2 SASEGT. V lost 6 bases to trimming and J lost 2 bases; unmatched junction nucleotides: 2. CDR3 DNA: TGTGCCAGCAGACTAGCGGGAGGAACCTACGAGCAGTACTTC. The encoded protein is CASRLAGGTYEQYF.

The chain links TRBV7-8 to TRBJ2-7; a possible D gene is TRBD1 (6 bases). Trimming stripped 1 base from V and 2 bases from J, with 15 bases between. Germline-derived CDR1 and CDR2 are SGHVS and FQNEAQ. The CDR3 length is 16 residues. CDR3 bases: TGTGCCAGCAGCTTAGTACCCAGGGGTAATACCTACGAGCAGTACTTC. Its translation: CASSLVPRGNTYEQYF.

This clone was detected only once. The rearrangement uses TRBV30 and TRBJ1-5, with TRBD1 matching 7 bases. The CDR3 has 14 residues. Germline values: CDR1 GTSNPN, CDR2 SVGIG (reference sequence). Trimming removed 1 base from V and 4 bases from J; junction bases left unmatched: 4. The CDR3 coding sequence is TGTGCCTGGAGTGCCAGGGGGTGGAATCAGCCCCAGCATTTT. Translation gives CAWSARGWNQPQHF.

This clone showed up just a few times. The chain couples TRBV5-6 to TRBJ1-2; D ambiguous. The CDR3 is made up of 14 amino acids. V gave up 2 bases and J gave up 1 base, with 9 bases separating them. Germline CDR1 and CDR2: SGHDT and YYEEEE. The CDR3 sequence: CASSLGGSNYGYTF. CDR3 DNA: TGTGCCAGCAGCTTAGGCGGGAGTAACTATGGCTACACCTTC.

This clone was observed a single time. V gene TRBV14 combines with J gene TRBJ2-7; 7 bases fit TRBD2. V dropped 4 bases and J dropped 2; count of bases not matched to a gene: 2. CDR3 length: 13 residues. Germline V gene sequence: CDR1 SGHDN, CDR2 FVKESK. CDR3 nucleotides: TGTGCCAGCAGCCCCACTAGCGCCTACGAGCAGTACTTC. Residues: CASSPTSAYEQYF.